The rows below give T cell receptor beta chains drawn from one sample of a study of beta chain features in type 1 diabetes. The repertoire was sequenced with immunoSEQ multiplex PCR; TCRdb's copy has only in-frame clones and lacks some. The table includes 150,000 to 190,000 clones, about a tenth detected once. Sequences were obtained from central memory CD4+ T cells from blood. The receptor source for this set is a man younger than 45 with type 1 diabetes. CDR3s include the opening cysteine and the closing phenylalanine or tryptophan. The D gene is left open where the match is weak. Where a row states a size, it is once, few, many or the class of an expanded clone; other rows omit it.

CDR3 DNA | CDR3 protein | D gene | clone size | J gene | V gene
TGTGCCAGCAGCTTGGATAGCGGGAGCTATGAGCAGTTCTTC | CASSLDSGSYEQFF | TRBD2 | NA | TRBJ2-1 | TRBV7-2
TGTGCCAGCCCACTAATGAGGGGACAGGGAGATCAGCCCCAGCATTTT | CASPLMRGQGDQPQHF | TRBD1 | few | TRBJ1-5 | TRBV28
TGTGCCAGCGAGCTAGCGGGAGGGAATGAGCAGTTCTTC | CASELAGGNEQFF | TRBD2 | few | TRBJ2-1 | TRBV7-2
TGTGCCAGTAGTCGAGCGCTTAGCAATCAGCCCCAGCATTTT | CASSRALSNQPQHF | NA | NA | TRBJ1-5 | TRBV19
TGTGCCAGCAGCTTAGCGTCGTCGGGGTCCGAGCAGTACTTC | CASSLASSGSEQYF | NA | NA | TRBJ2-7 | TRBV7-8
TGTGCCATCAGTGAGCGAGGGAGGAACACCGGGGAGCTGTTTTTT | CAISERGRNTGELFF | NA | NA | TRBJ2-2 | TRBV10-3
TGCGCCAGCAGCCCTCAGGGGCACTCCTACGAGCAGTACTTC | CASSPQGHSYEQYF | NA | few | TRBJ2-7 | TRBV5-1
TGTGCCAGCAGCTTCACAGGGGCTAGAGAGCAGTTCTTC | CASSFTGAREQFF | TRBD1 | NA | TRBJ2-1 | TRBV7-3
TGCGCCAGCAGCTTGGTGCCCCCGGGACAGGCCTTCAATGAGCAGTTCTTC | CASSLVPPGQAFNEQFF | TRBD1 | NA | TRBJ2-1 | TRBV5-1
TGTGCCAGCAGCTTAAGGGGTAGCGGCCAGGGCGAAGTCAATGAGCAGTTCTTC | CASSLRGSGQGEVNEQFF | NA | few | TRBJ2-1 | TRBV7-8
TGCAGTCCATACAGGGCCTACGAGCAGTACTTC | CSPYRAYEQYF | NA | few | TRBJ2-7 | TRBV20-1
TGTGCCAGCAGCTTAGGCACAGGGGGCGATCGGGCCACTGAAGCTTTCTTT | CASSLGTGGDRATEAFF | TRBD1 | NA | TRBJ1-1 | TRBV7-9
TGTGCCAGCAGTTTATGGGCGGGGGAGACCCAGTACTTC | CASSLWAGETQYF | NA | NA | TRBJ2-5 | TRBV28